This is a list of T cell receptor beta chains from one sample in a study of PD-1 blockade in classical Hodgkin lymphoma. The protocol was immunoSEQ multiplex PCR, while the TCRdb copy is restricted to in-frame clones and leaves out a portion. Of some 64,000 clones listed, about 91% are singletons. This specimen consisted of peripheral blood mononuclear cells (PBMCs), obtained at baseline. These receptors were collected from a human donor with classical Hodgkin lymphoma. Each CDR3 is given with its conserved first and last residue. The order of the fields is D gene, clone size, J gene, V gene, CDR3 protein, CDR3 DNA. The D gene is left open where the match is weak. Size is stated for part of the rows, as once, few or many counts, or as a class when the clone is expanded.

d_call: TRBD1; clone_size: -; j_call: TRBJ1-1; v_call: TRBV6-5; cdr3_aa: CASSAQGADTEAFF; cdr3_nt: TGTGCCAGCAGTGCCCAGGGGGCCGACACTGAAGCTTTCTTT
d_call: -; clone_size: once; j_call: TRBJ1-1; v_call: TRBV4-3; cdr3_aa: CASSQDVAEYMNTEAFF; cdr3_nt: TGCGCCAGCAGCCAAGATGTCGCAGAATACATGAACACTGAAGCTTTCTTT
d_call: -; clone_size: -; j_call: TRBJ2-2; v_call: TRBV7-9; cdr3_aa: CASSLSGELFF; cdr3_nt: TGTGCCAGCAGCTTATCCGGGGAGCTGTTTTTT
d_call: -; clone_size: -; j_call: TRBJ2-7; v_call: TRBV29-1; cdr3_aa: CSVEGGRSPYEQYF; cdr3_nt: TGCAGCGTTGAGGGTGGGAGGTCCCCCTACGAGCAGTACTTC
d_call: TRBD2; clone_size: -; j_call: TRBJ2-5; v_call: TRBV6-5; cdr3_aa: CASGPSGGAQETQYF; cdr3_nt: TGTGCCAGCGGGCCTAGCGGGGGGGCCCAAGAGACCCAGTACTTC
d_call: TRBD1; clone_size: -; j_call: TRBJ2-5; v_call: TRBV11-3; cdr3_aa: CASSPRTGLQTQYF; cdr3_nt: TGTGCCAGCAGCCCACGGACAGGGCTACAGACCCAGTACTTC
d_call: -; clone_size: -; j_call: TRBJ1-5; v_call: TRBV7-9; cdr3_aa: CASSSQGPQPQHF; cdr3_nt: TGTGCCAGCAGCTCTCAAGGACCACAGCCCCAGCATTTT
d_call: -; clone_size: -; j_call: TRBJ1-2; v_call: TRBV18; cdr3_aa: CASSPDTAGVSYTF; cdr3_nt: TGTGCCAGCTCACCAGATACCGCAGGGGTGAGCTACACCTTC
d_call: -; clone_size: few; j_call: TRBJ2-3; v_call: TRBV15; cdr3_aa: CATSREGGRPPDTQYF; cdr3_nt: TGTGCCACCAGCAGAGAGGGGGGCAGACCCCCCGATACGCAGTATTTT
d_call: -; clone_size: -; j_call: TRBJ2-3; v_call: TRBV7-6; cdr3_aa: CASSLGGRVIDTQYF; cdr3_nt: TGTGCCAGCAGCTTAGGTGGCAGGGTTATTGATACGCAGTATTTT
d_call: -; clone_size: -; j_call: TRBJ2-1; v_call: TRBV6-1; cdr3_aa: CASSEATWGNEQFF; cdr3_nt: TGTGCCAGCAGTGAAGCTACATGGGGGAATGAGCAGTTCTTC
d_call: -; clone_size: -; j_call: TRBJ1-6; v_call: TRBV6-6; cdr3_aa: CASSSFRVENSPLHF; cdr3_nt: TGTGCCAGCAGTTCTTTCAGGGTAGAAAATTCACCCCTCCACTTT
d_call: -; clone_size: -; j_call: TRBJ2-6; v_call: TRBV7-3; cdr3_aa: CASSLYRASSGANVLTF; cdr3_nt: TGTGCCAGCAGCTTATACAGGGCTAGCTCTGGGGCCAACGTCCTGACTTTC
d_call: TRBD2; clone_size: -; j_call: TRBJ2-5; v_call: TRBV6-5; cdr3_aa: CASSNWTSGDAQYF; cdr3_nt: TGTGCCAGCAGCAATTGGACTAGCGGGGACGCGCAGTACTTC
d_call: TRBD2; clone_size: -; j_call: TRBJ2-7; v_call: TRBV13; cdr3_aa: CASSLEGGLNEQYF; cdr3_nt: TGTGCCAGCAGCTTAGAGGGAGGGCTAAACGAGCAGTACTTC
d_call: -; clone_size: -; j_call: TRBJ2-3; v_call: TRBV25-1; cdr3_aa: CASSDLGGTDTQYF; cdr3_nt: TGTGCCAGCAGTGACTTAGGGGGGACAGATACGCAGTATTTT
d_call: -; clone_size: -; j_call: TRBJ2-3; v_call: TRBV6-5; cdr3_aa: CASGPSDTQYF; cdr3_nt: TGTGCCAGCGGGCCCTCAGATACGCAGTATTTT
d_call: -; clone_size: -; j_call: TRBJ2-3; v_call: TRBV13; cdr3_aa: CASTGLTDTQYF; cdr3_nt: TGTGCCAGCACGGGACTCACAGATACGCAGTATTTT
d_call: TRBD1; clone_size: -; j_call: TRBJ2-5; v_call: TRBV4-3; cdr3_aa: CASSNQGQGAGETQYF; cdr3_nt: TGCGCCAGCAGCAACCAAGGACAGGGGGCGGGAGAGACCCAGTACTTC
d_call: TRBD2; clone_size: -; j_call: TRBJ2-7; v_call: TRBV19; cdr3_aa: CATRLKERAGGTYEQYF; cdr3_nt: TGTGCCACTCGCTTGAAGGAACGAGCGGGGGGAACCTACGAGCAGTACTTC
d_call: TRBD1; clone_size: few; j_call: TRBJ1-6; v_call: TRBV7-8; cdr3_aa: CASSWDRPGSPLHF; cdr3_nt: TGTGCCAGCAGCTGGGACAGGCCGGGATCACCCCTCCACTTT
d_call: TRBD1; clone_size: -; j_call: TRBJ2-4; v_call: TRBV11-3; cdr3_aa: CASSPGTGKRGPLAKNIQYF; cdr3_nt: TGTGCCAGCAGCCCCGGGACAGGGAAGAGGGGACCCTTAGCCAAAAACATTCAGTACTTC
d_call: TRBD2; clone_size: once; j_call: TRBJ2-1; v_call: TRBV4-3; cdr3_aa: CASSYSGGLLDEQFF; cdr3_nt: TGCGCCAGCAGCTATAGCGGGGGACTCCTGGATGAGCAGTTCTTC
d_call: -; clone_size: -; j_call: TRBJ2-2; v_call: TRBV19; cdr3_aa: CASAPGDGAGELFF; cdr3_nt: TGTGCCAGTGCACCAGGGGATGGTGCCGGGGAGCTGTTTTTT
d_call: -; clone_size: -; j_call: TRBJ1-2; v_call: TRBV6-1; cdr3_aa: CASGGGGELNSGYTF; cdr3_nt: TGTGCCAGCGGTGGAGGGGGGGAATTAAACTCCGGCTACACCTTC
d_call: -; clone_size: -; j_call: TRBJ1-6; v_call: TRBV7-6; cdr3_aa: CASSRRIDPSSYNSPLHF; cdr3_nt: TGTGCCAGCAGCCGACGGATAGACCCTAGCTCCTATAATTCACCCCTCCACTTT
d_call: TRBD1; clone_size: -; j_call: TRBJ2-1; v_call: TRBV6-4; cdr3_aa: CASSDSTGQYNEQFF; cdr3_nt: TGTGCCAGCAGTGACTCGACGGGACAGTACAATGAGCAGTTCTTC
d_call: -; clone_size: few; j_call: TRBJ1-6; v_call: TRBV10-2; cdr3_aa: CASRPQGYNSPLHF; cdr3_nt: TGCGCCAGCAGGCCCCAAGGGTACAATTCACCCCTCCACTTT
d_call: -; clone_size: -; j_call: TRBJ2-7; v_call: TRBV5-1; cdr3_aa: CASSLGQDYEQYF; cdr3_nt: TGCGCCAGCAGCTTGGGTCAGGACTACGAGCAGTACTTC
d_call: -; clone_size: -; j_call: TRBJ2-3; v_call: TRBV11-3; cdr3_aa: CASSGGGGTDTQYF; cdr3_nt: TGTGCCAGCAGCGGAGGTGGAGGCACAGATACGCAGTATTTT
d_call: TRBD1; clone_size: -; j_call: TRBJ1-6; v_call: TRBV5-4; cdr3_aa: CASSSSQGVNSPLHF; cdr3_nt: TGTGCCAGCAGCTCCTCACAGGGGGTAAATTCACCCCTCCACTTT
d_call: TRBD1; clone_size: -; j_call: TRBJ1-6; v_call: TRBV10-3; cdr3_aa: CAIARGQRNSPLHF; cdr3_nt: TGTGCCATCGCAAGGGGACAGCGTAATTCACCCCTCCACTTT
d_call: -; clone_size: -; j_call: TRBJ1-5; v_call: TRBV5-5; cdr3_aa: CASSLQIQGNQPQHF; cdr3_nt: TGTGCCAGCAGCTTACAAATACAGGGAAATCAGCCCCAGCATTTT
d_call: -; clone_size: -; j_call: TRBJ1-6; v_call: TRBV9; cdr3_aa: CASSLEGRYSPLHF; cdr3_nt: TGTGCCAGCAGCCTAGAGGGGCGGTATTCACCCCTCCACTTT
d_call: TRBD1; clone_size: -; j_call: TRBJ1-1; v_call: TRBV4-2; cdr3_aa: CASSQGAGGRTEAFF; cdr3_nt: TGTGCCAGCAGCCAAGGGGCAGGGGGCAGGACTGAAGCTTTCTTT
d_call: TRBD1; clone_size: -; j_call: TRBJ2-7; v_call: TRBV11-2; cdr3_aa: CASSALTGVQGAKGYEQYF; cdr3_nt: TGTGCCAGCAGCGCCCTGACAGGGGTACAGGGGGCAAAGGGTTACGAGCAGTACTTC
d_call: TRBD1; clone_size: -; j_call: TRBJ1-1; v_call: TRBV14; cdr3_aa: CASSQAGGAFF; cdr3_nt: TGTGCCAGCAGCCAAGCAGGGGGTGCTTTCTTT
d_call: -; clone_size: -; j_call: TRBJ2-3; v_call: TRBV10-3; cdr3_aa: CAISTSPGADTQYF; cdr3_nt: TGTGCCATCAGTACGTCCCCAGGGGCAGATACGCAGTATTTT
d_call: TRBD1; clone_size: few; j_call: TRBJ1-1; v_call: TRBV7-3; cdr3_aa: CASSPGQGGDTEAFF; cdr3_nt: TGTGCCAGCAGCCCAGGACAGGGAGGGGACACTGAAGCTTTCTTT
d_call: -; clone_size: -; j_call: TRBJ2-3; v_call: TRBV9; cdr3_aa: CASSMNRERSTDTQYF; cdr3_nt: TGTGCCAGCAGCATGAACAGGGAAAGAAGCACAGATACGCAGTATTTT
d_call: TRBD2; clone_size: -; j_call: TRBJ2-1; v_call: TRBV7-9; cdr3_aa: CASSLRSRTSGYNEQFF; cdr3_nt: TGTGCCAGCAGCTTACGTTCCAGGACTAGCGGGTACAATGAGCAGTTCTTC
d_call: -; clone_size: -; j_call: TRBJ1-2; v_call: TRBV29-1; cdr3_aa: CSVEIGYGYTF; cdr3_nt: TGCAGCGTTGAGATAGGCTATGGCTACACCTTC
d_call: -; clone_size: -; j_call: TRBJ2-7; v_call: TRBV6-5; cdr3_aa: CASSYRQESYEQYF; cdr3_nt: TGTGCCAGCAGTTATAGACAGGAATCCTACGAGCAGTACTTC
d_call: -; clone_size: few; j_call: TRBJ1-2; v_call: TRBV6-1; cdr3_aa: CASRGDRRYGYTF; cdr3_nt: TGTGCCAGCAGAGGAGACCGGCGCTATGGCTACACCTTC
d_call: TRBD1; clone_size: -; j_call: TRBJ1-5; v_call: TRBV28; cdr3_aa: CASSRQGGNQPQHF; cdr3_nt: TGTGCCAGCAGCCGACAGGGGGGTAATCAGCCCCAGCATTTT
d_call: -; clone_size: -; j_call: TRBJ1-1; v_call: TRBV2; cdr3_aa: CASSDGDTEAFF; cdr3_nt: TGTGCCAGCAGTGATGGGGACACTGAAGCTTTCTTT